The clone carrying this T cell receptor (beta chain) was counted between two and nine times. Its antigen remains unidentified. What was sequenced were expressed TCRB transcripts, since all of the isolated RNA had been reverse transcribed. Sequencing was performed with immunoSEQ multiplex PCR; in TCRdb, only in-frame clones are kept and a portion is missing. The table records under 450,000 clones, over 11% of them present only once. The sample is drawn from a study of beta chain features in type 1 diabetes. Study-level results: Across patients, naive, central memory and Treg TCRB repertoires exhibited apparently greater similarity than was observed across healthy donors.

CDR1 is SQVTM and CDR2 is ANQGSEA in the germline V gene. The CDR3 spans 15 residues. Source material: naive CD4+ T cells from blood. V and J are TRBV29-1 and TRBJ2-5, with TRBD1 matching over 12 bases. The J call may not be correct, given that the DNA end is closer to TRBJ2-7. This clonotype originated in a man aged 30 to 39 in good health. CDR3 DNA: TGCAGCGTTGAGCTGCGGGACAGGGGGCCCTACGAGCAGTACTTC. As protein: CSVELRDRGPYEQYF.